The T cell receptor (beta chain) under discussion was sequenced for a study of T cell repertoires in cytomegalovirus infection. TCRdb used MiXCR to reprocess the reads, holding one entry per CDR3 protein. The sample records under 200,000 distinct CDR3 sequences, approximately 21% being singletons. Remarks on this clonotype: The antigen remains undetermined.

The specimen was CD8+ T cells from cultured PBMCs, collected from culture after CMV antigen stimulation. The sequence came from a human donor in good health (CMV status not recorded). Some clones in this sample may be carry-over from other donors' samples.

CDR3 protein: CASSLSGGDGYTF. The CDR3 DNA follows: TGTGCCAGCAGTTTATCGGGAGGGGATGGCTACACCTTC. The rearrangement links TRBV27 to TRBJ1-2; TRBD1 might be the D (5 bases). Germline assignment: CDR1 MNHEY and CDR2 SMNVEV (reference sequence). CDR3 length equals 13 residues. V lost 0 bases and J lost 6, with 8 bases in between.